This T cell receptor (beta chain) was identified during a study of spatial heterogeneity in lung cancer. Study results and limitations: Ubiquitous expanded tumor TCRs were seen in blood more at resection than at follow-up.

The library protocol tagged each TCR cDNA with a unique molecular identifier. TCRdb fed the 5' RACE reads into MiXCR, producing one record per CDR3 protein. The sample consists of around 41,000 distinct CDR3 sequences, around 6.5% of them appearing once. This CDR3 is built from 11 residues. Germline trimming cut 7 bases from V and 8 bases from J; bases unmatched to any gene: 3. Germline assignment: CDR1 DFQATT and CDR2 SNEGSKA (reference sequence). This clonotype came up many times. Its antigen is not identified. Regarding time point: sample taken at primary tumor resection. Whole RNA, isolated from tumor, nontumor lung or frozen PBMC, was sequenced without prior sorting. The 60 to 80 donors had untreated early-stage non-small cell lung cancer.

This sequence originates from a female donor with early-stage non-small cell lung cancer. V gene TRBV20-1 combines with J gene TRBJ2-3; TRBD1 matches at 10 bases. The sequences come from PBMCs, collected at surgery. The CDR3 nucleotides are TGCAGTGGGGGACAGGGGATTACGCAGTATTTT. It is translated as CSGGQGITQYF.